The text below deals with one TCR beta chain. The sample belongs to a study of blood T cell repertoires in COVID-19. Across the whole study: The United States, Italy and Spain supplied acute and convalescent COVID-19 samples. T cells, B-cell-depleted T cells, or PBMCs supplied cDNA or gDNA.

The study drew participants aged roughly 18 to 95 years from under 30 US areas. Recovery meant two consecutive negative NP/OP PCR tests, professional clearance, or resolved symptoms. The repertoire was sequenced with immunoSEQ multiplex PCR; TCRdb's copy has only in-frame clones and lacks some. The repertoire includes about 260,000 clones, roughly 83% of them detected once, and around 1.9% sits in the top ten. V lost 3 bases to trimming and J lost 8 bases, with 17 bases between them. The CDR3 is made up of 15 amino acids. The germline V gene encodes CDR1 ENHRY and CDR2 SYGVKD. Input material: PBMCs or T cells enriched from blood (not recorded which). This receptor was identified in a woman aged 45-65 years who had recovered from COVID-19. The chain carries TRBV10-3 and TRBJ2-1, with a tentative D call TRBD2 (6 bases). CDR3 sequence: CAISEPTSPGDEQFF. DNA for the CDR3: TGTGCCATCAGTGAACCCACTAGCCCCGGAGATGAGCAGTTCTTC.